This TCR beta chain was sequenced during a study of cytomegalovirus exposure and HLA in healthy donors. This clone was seen a few times. The ends lost 0 bases at V and 7 bases at J; junction bases unmatched: 1. CDR3 size: 15 residues. Germline values: CDR1 KGHSH, CDR2 LQKENI. In the PCR, 60 Vbeta and 13 Jbeta primers were used. Sequencing was performed with immunoSEQ multiplex PCR; in TCRdb, only in-frame clones are kept and a portion is missing. The sample has some 130,000 clones; 82% are singletons. Source material: PBMCs. The V call is TRBV18, the J call TRBJ1-4, with 11 bases aligning to TRBD1. This TCR came from a woman aged 45-59 years in good health and CMV-seropositive. The CDR3 nucleotides are TGTGCCAGCTCACCACCGGGACAGGGGGTTGAAAAACTGTTTTTT. As protein: CASSPPGQGVEKLFF.